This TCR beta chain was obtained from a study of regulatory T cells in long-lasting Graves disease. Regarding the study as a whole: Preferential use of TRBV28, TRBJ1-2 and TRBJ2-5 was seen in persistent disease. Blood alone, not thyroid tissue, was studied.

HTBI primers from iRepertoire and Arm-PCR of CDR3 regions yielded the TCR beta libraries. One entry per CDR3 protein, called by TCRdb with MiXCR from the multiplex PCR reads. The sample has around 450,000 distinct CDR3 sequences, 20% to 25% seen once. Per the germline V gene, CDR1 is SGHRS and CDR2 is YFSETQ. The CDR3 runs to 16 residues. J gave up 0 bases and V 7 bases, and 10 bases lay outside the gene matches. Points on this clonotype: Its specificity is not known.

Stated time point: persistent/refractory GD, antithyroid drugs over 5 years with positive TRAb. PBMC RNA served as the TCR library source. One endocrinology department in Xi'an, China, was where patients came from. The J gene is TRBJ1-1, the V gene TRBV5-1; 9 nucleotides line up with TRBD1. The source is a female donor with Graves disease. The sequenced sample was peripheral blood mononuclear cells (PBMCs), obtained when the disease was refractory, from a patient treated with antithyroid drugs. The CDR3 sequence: CASGAGQGRLNTEAFF. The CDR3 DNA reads TGCGCCAGCGGGGCGGGACAGGGAAGGCTGAACACTGAAGCTTTCTTT.